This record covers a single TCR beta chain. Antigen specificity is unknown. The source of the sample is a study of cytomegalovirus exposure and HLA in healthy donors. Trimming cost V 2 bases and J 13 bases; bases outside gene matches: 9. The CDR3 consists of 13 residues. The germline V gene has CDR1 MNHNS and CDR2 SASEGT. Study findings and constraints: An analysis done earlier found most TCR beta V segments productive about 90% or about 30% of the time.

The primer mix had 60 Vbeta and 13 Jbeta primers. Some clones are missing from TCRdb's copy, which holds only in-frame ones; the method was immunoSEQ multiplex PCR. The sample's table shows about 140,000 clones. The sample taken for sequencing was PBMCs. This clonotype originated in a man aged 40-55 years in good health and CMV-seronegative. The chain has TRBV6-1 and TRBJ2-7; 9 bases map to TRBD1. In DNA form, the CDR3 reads TGTGCCAGCAGTGAATCGGGACAGGGAGGGCCATACTTC. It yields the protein CASSESGQGGPYF.